This T cell receptor beta chain was sequenced during a study of Graves' ophthalmopathy and Graves' hyperthyroidism. Study-level findings and limits: Clonotypes were expanded in thyroid at above 0.001 frequency, and most also appeared in blood.

Researchers took RNA transcripts and amplified TCR beta CDR3 regions from them. The authors performed first-round RT-PCR with HTBI primers and then a second-round multiplex PCR. In TCRdb, the multiplex PCR reads were re-called with MiXCR into one record per CDR3 protein. The sample lists a few hundred thousand distinct CDR3 sequences, about 18% occurring once. This clonotype was counted at least ten times. Its target is not known. The TCR was taken from an adult woman with stable Graves' hyperthyroidism. The sequenced sample consisted of peripheral blood.

In nucleotides, the CDR3 is TGTGCCAGCAGCTTAGCTTGGGACAGCTACGAGCAGTACTTC. This translates into CASSLAWDSYEQYF. The V gene is TRBV7-2, the J gene TRBJ2-7; the match to TRBD1 covers 7 bases. The CDR3 extends over 14 amino acids. After removal of 0 bases from V and 3 bases from J, the junction contained 2 bases not matched to a gene. The V gene's germline CDR1 is SGHTA and CDR2 FQGNSA.